The 10 T cell receptor beta chains presented below share a single source sample, sequenced in a study of shared clonotypes between healthy human individuals. Sequencing used immunoSEQ multiplex PCR; TCRdb keeps in-frame clones, though not all of them. The data show around 2.1 million clones, approximately 95% seen once. The sequenced sample consisted of naive CD4+ T cells sorted from blood. Subset here: CD45RA+ positively selected. These receptors all stem from a man younger than 30 in good health.

V gene TRBV6-1 combines with J gene TRBJ2-3, with D perhaps matching TRBD2 (5 bases). The germline CDR1 and CDR2 sequences are MNHNS and SASEGT. The V gene lost 0 bases and the J gene lost 4 bases, with 20 bases spanning the gap. The CDR3 length is 18 residues. DNA for the CDR3: TGTGCCAGCAGTGAAGCGCTTCTAGCCGTTTTTGTCGCAGATACGCAGTATTTT. It translates to CASSEALLAVFVADTQYF.

The chain employs TRBV7-9 and TRBJ1-1, with D unresolved. V shed 2 bases and J shed 11 bases, with 21 bases lying between them. This CDR3 spans 15 amino acids. Germline CDR1 SEHNR, CDR2 FQNEAQ (reference sequence). CDR3 loop: CASSLMAAESAAAFF. The CDR3 nucleotides read TGTGCCAGCAGCTTAATGGCGGCGGAGTCCGCAGCGGCTTTCTTT.

This sequence joins TRBV9 and TRBJ2-5; 16 positions agree with TRBD2. Germline CDR1 is SGDLS and CDR2 is YYNGEE. CDR3 length: 18 amino acids. The V and J ends lost 1 base and 4 bases, in that order; junction bases with no gene match: 7. The CDR3 DNA reads as TGTGCCAGCAGCGTAAAGGGACTAGCGGGGGGGCGAGGAGAGACCCAGTACTTC. Amino acid sequence: CASSVKGLAGGRGETQYF.

The chain is built from TRBV27 and TRBJ1-2, with D tentatively TRBD1 (6 bases). Trimming cost V 4 bases and J 6 bases, with 12 bases left between them. The germline CDR1 and CDR2 sequences are MNHEY and SMNVEV (reference sequence). The CDR3 extends over 13 amino acids. The CDR3: CASSSRGGNGYTF. The CDR3 DNA is TGTGCCAGCAGTTCCCGGGGGGGCAATGGCTACACCTTC.

The chain couples TRBV19 to TRBJ1-2, with D hard to call. The CDR3 covers 12 residues. Trimming took 5 bases from V and 4 from J, leaving 8 bases between them. Germline-derived CDR1 and CDR2 are LNHDA and SQIVND (reference sequence). CDR3 residues: CASSHTIYGYTF. The CDR3 bases are TGTGCCAGTAGTCATACGATCTATGGCTACACCTTC.

This clone has just one count. Other DNA sequences of this sample code for an identical CDR3. This chain links TRBV7-3 with TRBJ2-3; 10 positions agree with TRBD2. The germline gives CDR1 SGHTA, CDR2 FQGTGA. Trimming at V came to 5 bases and at J to 1 base, leaving 3 bases not matched to a gene. The CDR3 spans 15 residues. DNA for the CDR3: TGTGCCAGCAGCCTCGGACTAGCGGGCACAGATACGCAGTATTTT. Its translation: CASSLGLAGTDTQYF. Based on the CDR3 plus reference TRBV7-3 and TRBJ2-3, the full variable domain is GAGVSQTPSNKVTEKGKYVELRCDPISGHTALYWYRQSLGQGPEFLIYFQGTGAADDSGLPNDRFFAVRPEGSVSTLKIQRTERGDSAVYLCASSLGLAGTDTQYFGPGTRLTVL.

This clone was seen once. The J gene is TRBJ2-5, the V gene TRBV27, with 8 positions matching TRBD2. V shed 1 base and J 6 bases; nucleotides not matched to a gene: 7. Germline CDR1 and CDR2: MNHEY and SMNVEV (reference sequence). The CDR3 runs 15 residues. CDR3 loop: CASSLFKAGEKTQYF. The CDR3 DNA sequence: TGTGCCAGCAGTTTATTCAAAGCGGGAGAGAAGACCCAGTACTTC.

This chain joins TRBV5-6 and TRBJ2-6; perhaps TRBD2 as D (7 bases). The germline V and J ends were trimmed by 4 bases and 1 base, with 15 bases remaining between them. The CDR3 length is 17 residues. CDR1 and CDR2 from the germline V gene are SGHDT and YYEEEE. The CDR3 is CASSPEGGRSGANVLTF. The CDR3 region has the DNA TGTGCCAGCAGCCCCGAGGGGGGGAGGTCTGGGGCCAACGTCCTGACTTTC.

This clone appeared a single time. The same CDR3 arises from other DNA sequences in this sample as well. The chain links TRBV2 to TRBJ2-2; possibly TRBD1 for D (6 bases). Looked up from germline, CDR1 is SNHLY and CDR2 is FYNNEI. The CDR3 spans 14 residues. The V end was cut by 3 bases, the J end by 3 bases, with 8 bases between. As DNA, the CDR3 is TGTGCCAGCAGTGACAGGGGAGACACCGGGGAGCTGTTTTTT. Protein sequence: CASSDRGDTGELFF.

The chain links TRBV19 to TRBJ2-6; 8 bases agree with TRBD1. CDR3 size: 15 residues. Looked up from germline, CDR1 is LNHDA and CDR2 is SQIVND (reference sequence). V lost 4 bases and J lost 2; bases outside the gene matches: 1. Here the CDR3 DNA reads TGTGCCAGTAGTACGACAGGGGCTGGGGCCAACGTCCTGACTTTC. Translated, it gives CASSTTGAGANVLTF.